These 29 T cell receptor beta chains originate from one sample sequenced in a study of blood T cell repertoires in COVID-19. Clones were read by immunoSEQ multiplex PCR, and TCRdb kept only the in-frame ones, dropping some. The sample carries some 71,000 clones, around 83% recorded once. The source material was peripheral blood. These receptor sequences come from a woman aged 50 to 60 with acute or convalescent COVID-19.

The chain has TRBV7-6 and TRBJ2-1; D ambiguous. Germline V CDR1 and CDR2: SGHVS, FNYEAQ. Trimming removed 2 bases at V and 6 bases at J, with 14 bases between. There are 15 residues in the CDR3. The CDR3 bases are TGTGCCAGCAGCTTACAATCTCGGTCCGGCAATGAGCAGTTCTTC. Translating it yields CASSLQSRSGNEQFF.

The chain joins TRBV7-2 to TRBJ1-5; possibly TRBD1 for D (6 bases). This CDR3 region has 14 residues. V shed 2 bases and J shed 3 bases, with 8 bases lying between them. In germline, CDR1 is SGHTA, CDR2 FQGNSA. The CDR3 nucleotides are TGTGCCAGCAGCTTATGGGGGCCCAATCAGCCCCAGCATTTT. It codes for CASSLWGPNQPQHF. The variable domain in full, with the rest retrieved from reference TRBV7-2 and TRBJ1-5, is GAGVSQSPSNKVTEKGKDVELRCDPISGHTALYWYRQSLGQGLEFLIYFQGNSAPDKSGLPSDRFSAERTGGSVSTLTIQRTQQEDSAVYLCASSLWGPNQPQHFGDGTRLSIL.

This chain connects TRBV27 to TRBJ2-1; 11 nucleotides align to TRBD2. Trimming took 5 bases from V and 0 from J; bases not matched to a gene: 12. Germline CDR1 MNHEY, CDR2 SMNVEV (reference sequence). The CDR3 has 19 residues. The CDR3 DNA reads as TGTGCCAGCAGTAAGGCCCCCTCTAGCGGGAGGAGCTCCTACAATGAGCAGTTCTTC. Amino acids: CASSKAPSSGRSSYNEQFF.

The V and J genes are TRBV4-1 and TRBJ1-3; a weak D match, TRBD1 (5 bases). The CDR3 length is 17 residues. V was shortened by 0 bases and J by 3 bases, with 15 bases between the two germline ends. The germline V gene encodes CDR1 MGHRA and CDR2 YSYEKL. The CDR3 here is CASSQDLGGVYGNTIYF. The CDR3 DNA follows: TGCGCCAGCAGCCAAGATTTGGGGGGAGTGTATGGAAACACCATATATTTT.

The chain employs TRBV5-1 and TRBJ1-2; D remains unclear. Germline lookup yields CDR1 SGHRS and CDR2 YFSETQ. The CDR3 consists of 16 residues. The V gene lost 4 bases and the J gene lost 4 bases, with 20 bases spanning the gap. The CDR3, as DNA: TGCGCCAGCAGCCCCGGGATGTCCTTGACCCCCTATGGCTACACCTTC. This gives the protein CASSPGMSLTPYGYTF.

The V and J genes are TRBV18 and TRBJ2-7; D call uncertain. This CDR3 comprises 13 residues. Between the trimmed V and J ends, which lost 2 bases and 4 bases, there was a span of 9 bases. The V gene's germline CDR1 is KGHSH and CDR2 LQKENI. Here the CDR3 reads CASSPVGIYEQYF. For the CDR3, the DNA is TGTGCCAGCTCACCAGTCGGTATATACGAGCAGTACTTC.

This clone was observed once. The chain joins TRBV7-2 to TRBJ1-2, with D hard to call. This CDR3 region has 16 residues. The V gene lost 8 bases and the J gene lost 2 bases, with 21 bases spanning the gap. In germline, CDR1 is SGHTA, CDR2 FQGNSA. The CDR3 nucleotides read TGTGCCAGCGTTCTCCCCCGCTTGGCGGGGAACTATGGCTACACCTTC. Residues: CASVLPRLAGNYGYTF.

This clone was seen only once. This rearrangement joins TRBV11-1 to TRBJ2-1, with D possibly matching TRBD2 (7 bases). The germline V gene encodes CDR1 SGHAT and CDR2 FQDESV (reference sequence). With 4 bases removed from V and 7 bases from J, the gap between germline ends came to 14 bases. This CDR3 contains 14 residues. CDR3 residues: CASSSIRGANEQFF. The CDR3, as DNA: TGTGCCAGCAGCTCAATCCGGGGGGCAAATGAGCAGTTCTTC.

This chain connects TRBV27 to TRBJ2-3; 10 bases match TRBD2. Unmatched junction bases numbered 7, after V lost 6 bases and J lost 1 base. Germline assignment: CDR1 MNHEY and CDR2 SMNVEV (reference sequence). The CDR3 extends over 16 amino acids. The CDR3 coding sequence is TGTGCCAGCAGATCCCTAGCGGGGGCCCGCACAGATACGCAGTATTTT. Translation: CASRSLAGARTDTQYF.

The chain joins TRBV12-3 or TRBV12-4 to TRBJ1-2, with D possibly TRBD1 on 5 matching bases. This CDR3 has 13 amino acids. Trimming removed 3 bases at V and 4 bases at J, with 9 bases between. CDR3 residues: CASSLGLIYGYTF. Here the CDR3 DNA reads TGTGCCAGCAGTTTGGGACTGATCTATGGCTACACCTTC.

The CDR3 bases are TGTGCCAGCAGCTTAAGGTCAGGTCTTTCCTACGAGCAGTACTTC. This sequence encodes CASSLRSGLSYEQYF. The chain uses TRBV7-9 and TRBJ2-7, with unresolved D. V gave up 2 bases and J gave up 1 base, with 12 bases separating them. The CDR3 is 15 amino acids. Germline V gene sequence: CDR1 SEHNR, CDR2 FQNEAQ (reference sequence).

The CDR3 loop is CASSLKTGVYGYTF. CDR3 coding DNA: TGCGCCAGCAGCCTGAAGACAGGGGTCTATGGCTACACCTTC. This chain joins TRBV5-1 and TRBJ1-2; 8 bases align to TRBD1. V dropped 4 bases and J dropped 4; count of bases not matched to a gene: 6. CDR3 length equals 14 residues. The germline CDR1 and CDR2 sequences are SGHRS and YFSETQ.

V gene TRBV15 combines with J gene TRBJ2-7, with 8 nucleotides matching TRBD2. CDR1 and CDR2 from the germline V gene are LNHNV and YYDKDF (reference sequence). The CDR3 has 15 residues. Trimming took 1 base from V and 4 from J; bases not matched to a gene: 6. The CDR3, as DNA: TGTGCCACCAGCAGAGGGGGACTAGTTGGGTACGAGCAGTACTTC. This sequence encodes CATSRGGLVGYEQYF.

A single count supports this clone. This chain's CDR3 is CASSQLGTSRQETQYF. CDR3 nucleotide sequence: TGTGCCAGCAGCCAATTGGGGACTAGCAGACAAGAGACCCAGTACTTC. The rearrangement joins TRBV3-1 (or the pseudogene TRBV3-2) to TRBJ2-5; TRBD2 matches 9 bases. CDR1 LGHDT and CDR2 YNNKEL come from the germline V gene (reference sequence). The CDR3 is made up of 16 amino acids. Unmatched junction bases numbered 6, after V lost 2 bases and J lost 2 bases.

This clone came up once. CDR3 in DNA: TGTGCCAGCTCTAGATCGCAATCGCAGGCTTTCTTT. It yields the protein CASSRSQSQAFF. The chain is built from TRBV4-2 and TRBJ1-1, with D unresolved. This CDR3 comprises 12 residues. Germline assignment: CDR1 LGHNA and CDR2 YNFKEQ. V was cut by 8 bases and J by 11 bases, with 18 bases left in between.

This chain links TRBV2 with TRBJ1-5; 8 bases line up with TRBD1. The germline gives CDR1 SNHLY, CDR2 FYNNEI. J gave up 7 bases and V 6 bases, and 8 bases lay outside the gene matches. There are 14 residues in the CDR3. The DNA of the CDR3 is TGTGCCAGCAGCGCTGACAGGGGAGGCCAGCCCCAGCATTTT. Its protein is CASSADRGGQPQHF.

The chain joins TRBV6-1 to TRBJ2-1; D is undetermined. Germline CDR1 and CDR2: MNHNS and SASEGT. The CDR3 contains 15 residues. V shed 6 bases and J shed 0 bases, with 12 bases lying between them. The CDR3 spells CASSLRGSSYNEQFF. The CDR3 nucleotides are TGTGCCAGCAGCCTCCGAGGAAGCTCCTACAATGAGCAGTTCTTC.

This clone was counted only a few times. This chain joins TRBV5-4 and TRBJ1-4; 8 bases fit TRBD1. The CDR3 consists of 15 residues. From germline, CDR1 is SGHNT and CDR2 YYREEE (reference sequence). V was pared by 4 bases and J by 5 bases, with 7 bases of the junction left unmatched. The CDR3 is CASSKWTGLNEKLFF. CDR3 nucleotides: TGTGCCAGCAGCAAGTGGACAGGGCTGAATGAAAAACTGTTTTTT.

The V and J genes are TRBV3-1 (or the pseudogene TRBV3-2) and TRBJ2-7, with D maybe TRBD2 (5 bases). Trimming cost V 2 bases and J 1 base, with 6 bases left between them. The CDR3 has 13 residues. Germline CDR1 LGHDT, CDR2 YNNKEL (reference sequence). CDR3 protein: CASSQRGSYEQYF. The CDR3 region has the DNA TGTGCCAGCAGCCAACGGGGTTCCTACGAGCAGTACTTC.

The V and J genes are TRBV15 and TRBJ1-5; D is possibly TRBD1 (6 bases). Germline CDR1 and CDR2: LNHNV and YYDKDF (reference sequence). This CDR3 spans 18 amino acids. Trimming took off 5 bases at V and 6 bases at J, with 26 bases between the two ends. CDR3 nucleotides: TGTGCCACCAGCTCCCGTTGGGGGACACCGACCAGGTTTCAGCCCCAGCATTTT. Encoded protein: CATSSRWGTPTRFQPQHF.

This chain connects TRBV28 to TRBJ1-3; perhaps TRBD1 as D (6 bases). Looked up from germline, CDR1 is MDHEN and CDR2 is SYDVKM. The ends were cut back, 7 bases at V and 1 base at J, with 11 bases in the middle. This CDR3 region has 14 residues. CDR3 in amino acids: CASNLRGSGNTIYF. The CDR3 region has the DNA TGTGCCAGCAACCTCAGGGGATCTGGAAACACCATATATTTT. Complete variable domain (other parts from reference TRBV28 and TRBJ1-3): DVKVTQSSRYLVKRTGEKVFLECVQDMDHENMFWYRQDPGLGLRLIYFSYDVKMKEKGDIPEGYSVSREKKERFSLILESASTNQTSMYLCASNLRGSGNTIYFGEGSWLTVV.

In its sample, this clone was seen once. This rearrangement joins TRBV28 to TRBJ1-2, with 7 bases matching TRBD1. Germline trimming cut 7 bases from V and 0 bases from J; bases unmatched to any gene: 11. This CDR3 spans 16 amino acids. From germline, CDR1 is MDHEN and CDR2 SYDVKM. In nucleotides, the CDR3 is TGTGCCAGCAAACTTGGACAGGCCACTCCTAACTATGGCTACACCTTC. Amino acids: CASKLGQATPNYGYTF.

The chain joins TRBV28 to TRBJ1-4; 10 bases are a match to TRBD1. Trimming removed 11 bases from V and 12 bases from J; junction bases left unmatched: 12. CDR1 is MDHEN and CDR2 is SYDVKM in the germline V gene. The CDR3 has 13 residues. In nucleotides, the CDR3 is TGTGCCGGACAAAGACAGGGGGCGAGGGAACTGTTTTTT. It is translated as CAGQRQGARELFF.

V gene TRBV18 combines with J gene TRBJ2-1, with a weak D call TRBD1 (6 bases). Germline V gene sequence: CDR1 KGHSH, CDR2 LQKENI. This CDR3 spans 17 amino acids. Deletions cut 2 bases from V and 0 bases from J, with 14 bases between. The CDR3 here is CASSPGWGHISYNEQFF. DNA of the CDR3: TGTGCCAGCTCACCAGGATGGGGACATATCTCCTACAATGAGCAGTTCTTC.

This rearrangement joins TRBV7-2 to TRBJ2-5, with TRBD1 identical over 7 bases. The V and J ends lost 8 bases and 4 bases, in that order; junction bases with no gene match: 7. In germline, CDR1 is SGHTA, CDR2 FQGNSA. The CDR3 is made up of 13 amino acids. The DNA for the CDR3 is TGTGCCAGCGGCCAACGGACAGGAGAGACCCAGTACTTC. Its protein is CASGQRTGETQYF.

The chain links TRBV24-1 to TRBJ1-2, with TRBD1 identical over 7 bases. The germline gives CDR1 KGHDR, CDR2 SFDVKD. This CDR3 spans 13 amino acids. The V and J ends lost 3 bases and 3 bases, in that order; junction bases with no gene match: 0. In nucleotides, the CDR3 is TGTGCCACCAGTGATGGGACAGACTATGGCTACACCTTC. It encodes CATSDGTDYGYTF.

This sequence joins TRBV11-2 and TRBJ1-2; TRBD1 matches 8 bases. Germline CDR1 is SGHAT and CDR2 is FQNNGV. The CDR3 totals 14 residues. The V gene end was trimmed by 5 bases and the J gene end by 8 bases; junction bases not matched to a gene: 10. Here the CDR3 reads CASSLPRGRGGYTF. The DNA for the CDR3 is TGTGCCAGCAGCCTACCCAGGGGGCGCGGGGGCTACACCTTC. Full variable domain (rest looked up from reference TRBV11-2 and TRBJ1-2): EAGVAQSPRYKIIEKRQSVAFWCNPISGHATLYWYQQILGQGPKLLIQFQNNGVVDDSQLPKDRFSAERLKGVDSTLKIQPAKLEDSAVYLCASSLPRGRGGYTFGSGTRLTVV.

This sequence joins TRBV5-1 and TRBJ1-3, with TRBD1 matching over 7 bases. CDR1 and CDR2 from the germline V gene are SGHRS and YFSETQ. The CDR3 covers 14 residues. The V and J ends lost 4 bases and 2 bases, in that order; junction bases with no gene match: 3. In DNA form, the CDR3 reads TGCGCCAGCAGCCCGGGGACAGCTGGAAACACCATATATTTT. This encodes CASSPGTAGNTIYF.

The chain carries TRBV2 and TRBJ1-2; D is undetermined. CDR3 length equals 15 residues. Germline CDR1 is SNHLY and CDR2 is FYNNEI. Deletions cut 3 bases from V and 4 bases from J, with 15 bases between. The CDR3 sequence: CASSDARPDTYGYTF. In nucleotides, the CDR3 is TGTGCCAGCAGTGACGCGCGACCCGACACCTATGGCTACACCTTC.